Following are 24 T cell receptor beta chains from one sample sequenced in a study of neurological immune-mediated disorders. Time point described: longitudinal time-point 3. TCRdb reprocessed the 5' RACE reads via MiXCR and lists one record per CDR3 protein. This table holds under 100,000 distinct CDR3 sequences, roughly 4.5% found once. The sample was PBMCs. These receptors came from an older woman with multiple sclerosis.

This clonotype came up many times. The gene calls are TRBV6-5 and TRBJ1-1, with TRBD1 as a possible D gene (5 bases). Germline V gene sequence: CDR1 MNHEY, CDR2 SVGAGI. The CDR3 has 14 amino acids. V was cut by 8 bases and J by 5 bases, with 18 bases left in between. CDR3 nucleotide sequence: TGTGCCAGCGCGGGCAGGGCGGGTCAGACTGAAGCTTTCTTT. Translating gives CASAGRAGQTEAFF.

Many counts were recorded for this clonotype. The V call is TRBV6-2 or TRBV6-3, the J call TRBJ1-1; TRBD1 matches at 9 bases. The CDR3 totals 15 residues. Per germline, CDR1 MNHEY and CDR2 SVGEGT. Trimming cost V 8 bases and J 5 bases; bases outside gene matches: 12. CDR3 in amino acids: CASASLGTGRTEAFF. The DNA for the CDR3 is TGTGCCAGCGCAAGCCTCGGGACAGGGCGTACTGAAGCTTTCTTT.

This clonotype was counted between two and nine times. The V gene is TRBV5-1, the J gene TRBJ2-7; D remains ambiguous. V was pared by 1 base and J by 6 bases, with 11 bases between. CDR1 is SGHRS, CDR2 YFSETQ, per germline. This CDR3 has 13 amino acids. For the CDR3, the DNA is TGCGCCAGCAGCTTGTATAGTCGTAGCGAGCAGTACTTC. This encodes CASSLYSRSEQYF.

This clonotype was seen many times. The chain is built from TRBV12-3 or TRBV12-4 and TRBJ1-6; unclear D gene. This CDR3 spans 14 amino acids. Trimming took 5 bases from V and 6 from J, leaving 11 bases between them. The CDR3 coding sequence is TGTGCCAGCAGTCCCCCCAGACCTAATTCACCCCTCCACTTT. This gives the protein CASSPPRPNSPLHF.

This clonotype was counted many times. CDR3 sequence: CASSFYGAGTAPSYEQYF. The CDR3 DNA reads as TGTGCCAGCAGCTTTTATGGCGCCGGGACAGCCCCTTCCTACGAGCAGTACTTC. The genes are TRBV7-9 and TRBJ2-7; 7 bases align to TRBD1. Looked up from germline, CDR1 is SEHNR and CDR2 is FQNEAQ (reference sequence). The ends lost 3 bases at V and 1 base at J; junction bases unmatched: 15. This CDR3 is 18 amino acids long.

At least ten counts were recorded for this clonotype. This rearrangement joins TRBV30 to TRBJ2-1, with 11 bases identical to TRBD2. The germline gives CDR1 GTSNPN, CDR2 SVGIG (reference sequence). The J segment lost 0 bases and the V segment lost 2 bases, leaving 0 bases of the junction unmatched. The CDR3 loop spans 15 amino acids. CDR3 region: CAWSTSGGSYNEQFF. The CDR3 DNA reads TGTGCCTGGAGTACTAGCGGGGGCTCCTACAATGAGCAGTTCTTC.

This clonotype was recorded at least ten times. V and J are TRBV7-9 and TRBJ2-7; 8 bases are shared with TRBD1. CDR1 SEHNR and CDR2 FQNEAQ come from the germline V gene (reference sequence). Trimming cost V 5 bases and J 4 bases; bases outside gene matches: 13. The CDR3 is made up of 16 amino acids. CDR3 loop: CASSPLDRAYRYEQYF. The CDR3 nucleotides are TGTGCCAGCAGCCCTCTGGACAGGGCCTACCGTTACGAGCAGTACTTC.

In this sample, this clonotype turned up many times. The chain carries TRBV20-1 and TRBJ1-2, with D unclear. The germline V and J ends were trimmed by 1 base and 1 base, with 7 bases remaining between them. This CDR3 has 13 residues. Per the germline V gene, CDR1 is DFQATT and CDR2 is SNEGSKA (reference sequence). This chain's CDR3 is CSARVPGNYGYTF. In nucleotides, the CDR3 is TGCAGTGCTAGAGTTCCGGGTAACTATGGCTACACCTTC.

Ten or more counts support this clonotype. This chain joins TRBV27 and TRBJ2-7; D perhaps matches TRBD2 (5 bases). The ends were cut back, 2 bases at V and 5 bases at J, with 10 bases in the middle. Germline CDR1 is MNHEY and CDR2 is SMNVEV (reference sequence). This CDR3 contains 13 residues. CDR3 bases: TGTGCCAGCAGTTTAAAGGCGGGCAACGAGCAGTACTTC. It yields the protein CASSLKAGNEQYF.

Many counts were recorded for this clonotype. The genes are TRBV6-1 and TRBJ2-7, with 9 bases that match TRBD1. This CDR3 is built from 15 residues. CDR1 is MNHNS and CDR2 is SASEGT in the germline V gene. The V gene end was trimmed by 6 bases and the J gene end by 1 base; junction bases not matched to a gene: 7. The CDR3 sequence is CASRMTGGVSYEQYF. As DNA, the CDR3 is TGTGCCAGCAGGATGACAGGGGGAGTATCCTACGAGCAGTACTTC.

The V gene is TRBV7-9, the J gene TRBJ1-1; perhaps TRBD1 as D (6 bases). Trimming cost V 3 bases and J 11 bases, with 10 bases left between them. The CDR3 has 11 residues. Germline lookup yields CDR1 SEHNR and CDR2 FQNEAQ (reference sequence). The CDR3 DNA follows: TGTGCCAGCAGCTTCGACAGGAAGGCTTTCTTT. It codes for CASSFDRKAFF.

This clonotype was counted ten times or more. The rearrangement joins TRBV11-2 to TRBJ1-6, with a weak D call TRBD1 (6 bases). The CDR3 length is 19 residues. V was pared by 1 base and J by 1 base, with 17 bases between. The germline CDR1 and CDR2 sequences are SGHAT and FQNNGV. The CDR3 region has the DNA TGTGCCAGCAGCTTAGTGGCGGTCAGGGGTGGATCCTATAATTCACCCCTCCACTTT. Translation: CASSLVAVRGGSYNSPLHF.

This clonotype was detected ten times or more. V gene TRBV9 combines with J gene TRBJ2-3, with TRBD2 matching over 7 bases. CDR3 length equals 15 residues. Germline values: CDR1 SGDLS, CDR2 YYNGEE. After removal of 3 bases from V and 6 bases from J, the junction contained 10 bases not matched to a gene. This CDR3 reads CASSAPGLPDDTQYF. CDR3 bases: TGTGCCAGCAGCGCACCGGGACTACCCGACGATACGCAGTATTTT.

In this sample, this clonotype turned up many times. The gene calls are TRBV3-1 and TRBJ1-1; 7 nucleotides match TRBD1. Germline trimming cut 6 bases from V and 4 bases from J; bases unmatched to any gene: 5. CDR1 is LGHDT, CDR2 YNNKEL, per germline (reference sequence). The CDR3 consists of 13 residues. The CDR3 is CASSPDRVTEAFF. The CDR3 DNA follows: TGTGCCAGCAGTCCAGACAGGGTCACTGAAGCTTTCTTT.

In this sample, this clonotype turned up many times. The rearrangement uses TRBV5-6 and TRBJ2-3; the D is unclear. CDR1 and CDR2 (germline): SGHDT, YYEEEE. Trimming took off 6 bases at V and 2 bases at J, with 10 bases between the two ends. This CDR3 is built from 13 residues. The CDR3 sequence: CASTERNTDTQYF. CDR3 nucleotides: TGTGCCAGCACCGAACGCAACACAGATACGCAGTATTTT.

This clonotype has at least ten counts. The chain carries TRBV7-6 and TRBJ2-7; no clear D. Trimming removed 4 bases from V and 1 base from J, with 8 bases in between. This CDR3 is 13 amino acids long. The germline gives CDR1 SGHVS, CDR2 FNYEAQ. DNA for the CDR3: TGTGCCAGCAGCTCGACTGTTTCCTACGAGCAGTACTTC. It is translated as CASSSTVSYEQYF.

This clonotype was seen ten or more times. CDR3 DNA: TGTGCCAGCAGCCAAGGTAGCGGGGGAGCGTACAATGAGCAGTTCTTC. It yields the protein CASSQGSGGAYNEQFF. The genes are TRBV14 and TRBJ2-1; 9 bases match TRBD2. This CDR3 has 16 residues. Germline V gene sequence: CDR1 SGHDN, CDR2 FVKESK. J lost 4 bases, V lost 1 base, and 5 bases had no gene match. The whole variable domain, remainder taken from reference TRBV14 and TRBJ2-1, is EAGVTQFPSHSVIEKGQTVTLRCDPISGHDNLYWYRRVMGKEIKFLLHFVKESKQDESGMPNNRFLAERTGGTYSTLKVQPAELEDSGVYFCASSQGSGGAYNEQFFGPGTRLTVL.

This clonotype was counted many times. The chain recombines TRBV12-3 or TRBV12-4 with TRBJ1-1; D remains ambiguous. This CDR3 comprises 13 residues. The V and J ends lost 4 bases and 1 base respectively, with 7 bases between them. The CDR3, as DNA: TGTGCCAGCAGTTACGGGGAGAACACTGAAGCTTTCTTT. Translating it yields CASSYGENTEAFF.

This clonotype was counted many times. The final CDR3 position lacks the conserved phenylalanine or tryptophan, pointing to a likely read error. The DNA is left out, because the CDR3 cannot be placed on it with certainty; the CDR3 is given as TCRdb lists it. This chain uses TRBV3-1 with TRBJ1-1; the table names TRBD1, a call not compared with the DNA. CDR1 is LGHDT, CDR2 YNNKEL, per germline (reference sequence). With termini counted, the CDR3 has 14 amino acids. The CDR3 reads CASSQGRREQGMAS.

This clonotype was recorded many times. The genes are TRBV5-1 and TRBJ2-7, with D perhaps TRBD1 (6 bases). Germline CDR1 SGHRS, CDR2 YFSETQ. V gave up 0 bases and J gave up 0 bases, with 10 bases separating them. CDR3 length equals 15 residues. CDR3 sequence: CASSLEDRHSYEQYF. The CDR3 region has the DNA TGCGCCAGCAGCTTGGAAGACAGGCACTCCTACGAGCAGTACTTC. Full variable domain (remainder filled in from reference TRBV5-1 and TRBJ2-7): KAGVTQTPRYLIKTRGQQVTLSCSPISGHRSVSWYQQTPGQGLQFLFEYFSETQRNKGNFPGRFSGRQFSNSRSEMNVSTLELGDSALYLCASSLEDRHSYEQYFGPGTRLTVT.

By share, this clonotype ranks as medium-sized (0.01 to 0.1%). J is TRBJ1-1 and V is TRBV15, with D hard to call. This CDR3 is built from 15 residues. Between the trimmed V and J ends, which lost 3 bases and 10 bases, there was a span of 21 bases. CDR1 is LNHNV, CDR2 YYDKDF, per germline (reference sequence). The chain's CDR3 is CATSREPGSPSGAFF. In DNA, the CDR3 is TGTGCCACCAGCAGGGAGCCGGGCTCCCCCTCCGGAGCTTTCTTT. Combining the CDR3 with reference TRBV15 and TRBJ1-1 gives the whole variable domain DAMVIQNPRYQVTQFGKPVTLSCSQTLNHNVMYWYQQKSSQAPKLLFHYYDKDFNNEADTPDNFQSRRPNTSFCFLDIRSPGLGDTAMYLCATSREPGSPSGAFFGQGTRLTVV.

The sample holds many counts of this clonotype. CDR3 region: CASSLWRQNTEAFF. The CDR3 DNA sequence: TGTGCCAGCAGCTTGTGGCGCCAGAACACTGAAGCTTTCTTT. V and J are TRBV5-5 and TRBJ1-1; no clear D. CDR3 length: 14 amino acids. The ends were cut back, 1 base at V and 1 base at J, with 8 bases in the middle. The germline V gene has CDR1 SGHKS and CDR2 YYEKEE (reference sequence).

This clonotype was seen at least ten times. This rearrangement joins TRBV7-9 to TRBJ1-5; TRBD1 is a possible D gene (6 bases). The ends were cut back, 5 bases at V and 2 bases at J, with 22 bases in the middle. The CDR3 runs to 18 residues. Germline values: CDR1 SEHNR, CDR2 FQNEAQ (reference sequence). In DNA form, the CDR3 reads TGTGCCAGCAGCGATCAGGTGGGGGGCCCATATGGCAATCAGCCCCAGCATTTT. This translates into CASSDQVGGPYGNQPQHF.

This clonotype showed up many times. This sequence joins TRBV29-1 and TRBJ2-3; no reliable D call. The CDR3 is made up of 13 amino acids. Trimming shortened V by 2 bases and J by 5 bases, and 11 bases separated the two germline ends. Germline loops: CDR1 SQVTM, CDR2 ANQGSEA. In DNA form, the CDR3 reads TGCAGCGTTGAACTTCTAGTAGGAGATACGCAGTATTTT. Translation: CSVELLVGDTQYF.